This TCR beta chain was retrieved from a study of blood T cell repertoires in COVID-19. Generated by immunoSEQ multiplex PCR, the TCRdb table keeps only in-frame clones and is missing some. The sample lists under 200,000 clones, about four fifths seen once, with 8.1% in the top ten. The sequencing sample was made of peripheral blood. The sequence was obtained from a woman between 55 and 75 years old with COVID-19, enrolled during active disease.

This CDR3 is CASGLAGAKGETQYF. CDR3 bases: TGCGCCAGTGGACTAGCGGGAGCGAAAGGGGAGACCCAGTACTTC. This chain links TRBV5-1 with TRBJ2-5; 13 bases line up with TRBD2. The length of the CDR3 is 15 residues. Per the germline V gene, CDR1 is SGHRS and CDR2 is YFSETQ. Trimming removed 8 bases from V and 5 bases from J; junction bases left unmatched: 9. The variable domain in full, completed from reference TRBV5-1 and TRBJ2-5, reads KAGVTQTPRYLIKTRGQQVTLSCSPISGHRSVSWYQQTPGQGLQFLFEYFSETQRNKGNFPGRFSGRQFSNSRSEMNVSTLELGDSALYLCASGLAGAKGETQYFGPGTRLLVL.